The clone carrying this TCR beta chain was counted ten times or more. This entry is derived from a study of blood T cell repertoires in COVID-19. Whole-study context: Sample material is recorded as cDNA or gDNA derived from T cells, B-cell-depleted T cells, or PBMCs.

This CDR3 has 15 residues. CDR1 and CDR2 (germline): MNHEY, SVGAGI. Unmatched junction bases numbered 8, after V lost 0 bases and J lost 8 bases. Seattle cases were enrolled at active infection and followed longitudinally. Profiling relied on immunoSEQ multiplex PCR, and the TCRdb table lists in-frame clones only, not all of them. Of just over 300,000 clones listed, under 90% are singletons. The sample taken for sequencing was peripheral blood. The TCR originated in a woman aged 30 to 39 with COVID-19, enrolled during active disease. The genes are TRBV6-5 and TRBJ1-2; 8 nucleotides align to TRBD1. This chain's CDR3 is CASSYSGTGGRGYTF. CDR3 sequence (DNA): TGTGCCAGCAGTTACTCTGGGACAGGAGGGCGGGGCTACACCTTC.